The 3 T cell receptor beta chains given below trace back to one sample, sequenced in a study of regulatory T cells in long-lasting Graves disease. Arm-PCR with iRepertoire HTBI primers amplified the CDR3 regions for these TCR beta libraries. TCRdb called the multiplex PCR reads again in MiXCR, with one record for every CDR3 protein. The table lists roughly 430,000 distinct CDR3 sequences, around 17% of them singletons. Time point given: newly diagnosed GD, antithyroid drugs for less than 3 months. After RNA was extracted from PBMCs, the TCR library was made from it. This sample was also put to use in a study of T cells in Graves' hyperthyroidism and ophthalmopathy.

The sequencing used peripheral blood mononuclear cells (PBMCs), collected at new diagnosis, from a patient treated with antithyroid drugs. All receptors derive from a woman younger than 45 with Graves disease.

The chain carries TRBV14 and TRBJ2-1; no clear D. Germline V gene sequence: CDR1 SGHDN, CDR2 FVKESK. The CDR3 is made up of 12 amino acids. Deletions cut 0 bases from V and 9 bases from J, with 6 bases between. The CDR3 nucleotides are TGTGCCAGCAGCCAAGATCGTAGTGAGCAGTTCTTC. Amino acid sequence: CASSQDRSEQFF.

This clonotype turned up a few times. This could be a read error, since a much larger clone is one nucleotide away. The genes are TRBV27 and TRBJ2-3; 8 nucleotides match TRBD1. CDR3 size: 17 residues. The germline gives CDR1 MNHEY, CDR2 SMNVEV (reference sequence). The CDR3 region is CAGSLRDRSLSTDTQYF. CDR3 nucleotides: TGTGCCGGCAGTCTGAGGGACAGGAGTCTGAGCACAGATACGCAGTATTTT.

There are many counts of this clonotype. The chain links TRBV18 to TRBJ1-6; no definite D call. The CDR3 has 14 residues. From germline, CDR1 is KGHSH and CDR2 LQKENI. The V end lost 6 bases, the J end lost 2 bases, and 8 bases lay between the germline ends. CDR3 in amino acids: CASSRSPYNSPLHF. CDR3 DNA sequence: TGTGCCAGCTCTCGGAGCCCCTATAATTCACCCCTCCACTTT.